These 17 T cell receptor beta chains were sequenced from one sample in a study of CXCR3-negative and CXCR3-positive naive CD8 T cells. UMI-labeled 5' RACE yielded the TRB cDNA libraries. TCRdb reanalyzed the 5' RACE reads, giving one entry per CDR3 protein sequence and no DNA. Here the sample table reports roughly 41,000 distinct CDR3 sequences. Sequenced input: memory CD8+ T cells from blood. The receptors derive from a human donor in good health. Some clones in this sample may be carry-over from other donors' samples.

V and J are TRBV29-1 and TRBJ2-1; the TRBD2 assignment by TCRdb is unverifiable without DNA. There are 13 residues in the CDR3. Germline CDR1 SQVTM, CDR2 ANQGSEA. The CDR3 here is CSAIAGGPNEQFF.

The chain uses TRBV6-7 and TRBJ2-5; TCRdb indicates TRBD1, and absent DNA this call remains unverified. TRBV6-7 is given ORF status, its function remaining uncertain. The CDR3 is 15 amino acids. The chain's CDR3 is CASSYTPGKQETQYF.

The chain is built from TRBV6-2 or TRBV6-3 and TRBJ2-1; TCRdb's D call of TRBD2 is untestable without DNA. Germline lookup yields CDR1 MNHEY and CDR2 SVGEGT. This CDR3 is 14 amino acids long. The CDR3 sequence: CASSYWDSGNEQFF.

The rearrangement links TRBV19 to TRBJ1-1; as DNA is missing, the TRBD1 call by TCRdb cannot be tested. The CDR3 has 14 amino acids. Germline CDR1 LNHDA, CDR2 SQIVND (reference sequence). CDR3 amino acids: CASSIAGGGAEAFF.

The J gene is TRBJ2-4, the V gene TRBV29-1. Germline V CDR1 and CDR2: SQVTM, ANQGSEA. CDR3 size: 11 residues. CDR3 in amino acids: CSVAAGNIQYF.

This chain connects TRBV10-1 to TRBJ2-5; the TCRdb call, TRBD2, lacks DNA for checking. The CDR3 length is 19 residues. The germline V gene has CDR1 WNHNN and CDR2 SYGVQD (reference sequence). The CDR3 region is CASSPTGLAGGGGGETQYF.

The V and J genes are TRBV6-5 and TRBJ1-6. The germline gives CDR1 MNHEY, CDR2 SVGAGI. There are 13 residues in the CDR3. CDR3: CASSYSDRSPLHF.

V gene TRBV27 combines with J gene TRBJ1-5. The CDR3 is made up of 15 amino acids. Germline CDR1 and CDR2: MNHEY and SMNVEV (reference sequence). This CDR3 is CASSLDSYSNQPQHF.

V gene TRBV29-1 combines with J gene TRBJ2-2. Germline-derived CDR1 and CDR2 are SQVTM and ANQGSEA. This CDR3 is built from 11 residues. The CDR3 region is CSVTYLGELFF.

The chain combines TRBV29-1 with TRBJ2-1. The V gene's germline CDR1 is SQVTM and CDR2 ANQGSEA. This CDR3 contains 12 residues. The CDR3 is CSVVPINNEQFF.

This chain uses TRBV4-1 with TRBJ2-3; TCRdb reports TRBD2, a call that lacks DNA to check it against. Germline V gives CDR1 MGHRA, CDR2 YSYEKL. CDR3 length: 15 amino acids. This CDR3 is CASSPVGSPSDTQYF.

This sequence joins TRBV4-3 and TRBJ1-1; the D gene TCRdb calls, TRBD1, cannot be checked with no DNA. This CDR3 has 15 amino acids. Per germline, CDR1 LGHNA and CDR2 YSLEER. The CDR3 is CASSQDLGTGAEAFF.

V and J are TRBV7-8 and TRBJ2-7; TCRdb outputs TRBD1, but without DNA this stays unchecked. This CDR3 contains 13 residues. The germline V gene has CDR1 SGHVS and CDR2 FQNEAQ. The CDR3 protein is CASSSGGTYEQYF.

The chain recombines TRBV29-1 with TRBJ1-1; the TCRdb call, TRBD1, lacks DNA for checking. Germline loops: CDR1 SQVTM, CDR2 ANQGSEA. This CDR3 has 14 residues. The CDR3 loop is CSAAPGADNTEAFF.

The chain links TRBV12-3 or TRBV12-4 to TRBJ2-5. CDR3 length equals 14 residues. The CDR3 loop reads CASSLTSYQETQYF.

The chain uses TRBV20-1 and TRBJ1-4. The CDR3 extends over 15 amino acids. Germline V CDR1 and CDR2: DFQATT, SNEGSKA (reference sequence). The CDR3 is CSARDPSSGGEKLFF.

The rearrangement joins TRBV20-1 to TRBJ2-1; TCRdb's D gene call, TRBD1, goes unchecked for lack of DNA. This CDR3 has 17 residues. From germline, CDR1 is DFQATT and CDR2 SNEGSKA (reference sequence). CDR3 in amino acids: CSARAPRESLTYNEQFF.